This T cell receptor (beta chain) was retrieved from a study of Graves' ophthalmopathy and Graves' hyperthyroidism. The CDR3 covers 14 residues. The V segment lost 4 bases and the J segment 6 bases; nucleotides outside the gene matches: 9. Germline V lookup: CDR1 MNHEY, CDR2 SVGEGT. The sequenced template was RNA, covering the TCR beta CDR3 region. A first-round RT-PCR used HTBI primers, followed by a second-round multiplex PCR. TCRdb reprocessed the multiplex PCR reads via MiXCR and lists one record per CDR3 protein. This sample has under 350,000 distinct CDR3 sequences, with under 20% found just once. In its sample, this clonotype was seen many times. Ophthalmopathy donors were characterized by moderate-to-severe activity, CAS of at least 3, NOSPECS of at least 4, and duration under 3 months.

Sample: peripheral blood. The clonotype originates from an adult man with Graves' ophthalmopathy. The rearrangement uses TRBV6-2 or TRBV6-3 and TRBJ2-7; 7 bases are shared with TRBD1. The CDR3 nucleotides are TGTGCCAGCAGTTTCTCCAGGGGGTGGTTCGAGCAGTACTTC. Amino acids: CASSFSRGWFEQYF.